This TCR beta chain stems from a study of blood T cell repertoires in COVID-19. About the study: Material from acute and convalescent COVID-19 was sourced from the United States, Italy and Spain. T cells, B-cell-depleted T cells, or PBMCs supplied cDNA or gDNA.

CDR1 and CDR2 from the germline V gene are MGHRA and YSYEKL. With 4 bases clipped from V and 0 bases from J, the junction kept 3 bases outside the gene matches. The CDR3 sequence is 14 residues long. In the original analysis: Estimation of nucleated cell counts was performed using reference gene primer amplification. Libraries were prepared by immunoSEQ multiplex PCR; TCRdb keeps only in-frame clonotypes and omits some of them. The V and J calls and the clone size are those of that table, but D and trimming were determined from the DNA. Here the sample spans 45,000 to 70,000 clones, less than 90% being singletons.

This rearrangement joins TRBV4-1 to TRBJ2-7, with 7 bases that match TRBD1. The sequenced material came from peripheral blood. The TCR comes from a woman of 80 years or more with acute or convalescent COVID-19. CDR3 region: CASSPGQYSYEQYF. As DNA, the CDR3 is TGCGCCAGCAGCCCGGGACAGTACTCCTACGAGCAGTACTTC.